This is a list of T cell receptor beta chains from one sample in a study of control samples from healthy donors and cancer patients. Profiling relied on immunoSEQ multiplex PCR, and the TCRdb table lists in-frame clones only, not all of them. Of approximately 70,000 clones detected, roughly 86% appear once; the ten largest clones hold 2% to 2.5%. Sequencing was carried out using PBMCs. The receptors come from a woman between 45 and 65 years old with head and neck cancer. Both conserved end residues are part of each CDR3. The D gene is left open where the match is weak. For some rows the clone size is stated as once, few or many, or as a class when expanded; others skip it.

D: -; V: TRBV21-1; J: TRBJ1-6; size: -; CDR3: CASSNAGRAPLHF; DNA: TGTGCCAGCAGCAATGCAGGGCGGGCCCCCCTCCACTTT
D: -; V: TRBV5-6; J: TRBJ2-1; size: -; CDR3: CASSLVGRANEQFF; DNA: TGTGCCAGCAGCTTGGTTGGGCGAGCCAATGAGCAGTTCTTC
D: -; V: TRBV13; J: TRBJ1-6; size: -; CDR3: CASSLGENNSPLHF; DNA: TGTGCCAGCAGCTTAGGCGAGAATAATTCACCCCTCCACTTT
D: -; V: TRBV7-2; J: TRBJ1-1; size: -; CDR3: CASRKTGSAEAFF; DNA: TGTGCCAGCAGAAAAACAGGGTCAGCTGAAGCTTTCTTT
D: -; V: TRBV5-1; J: TRBJ1-2; size: -; CDR3: CASSLDRDYGYTF; DNA: TGCGCCAGCAGCTTGGACAGGGACTATGGCTACACCTTC
D: -; V: TRBV5-1; J: TRBJ1-3; size: -; CDR3: CASSLRGSGNTIYF; DNA: TGCGCCAGCAGCTTGAGGGGCTCTGGAAACACCATATATTTT
D: TRBD1; V: TRBV9; J: TRBJ1-5; size: -; CDR3: CASSFRDRGLDGTYSNQPQHF; DNA: TGTGCCAGCAGCTTCCGGGACAGGGGGCTAGATGGGACATATAGCAATCAGCCCCAGCATTTT
D: -; V: TRBV18; J: TRBJ1-4; size: -; CDR3: CASSRRDNEKLFF; DNA: TGTGCCAGCTCTCGGAGAGATAATGAAAAACTGTTTTTT
D: -; V: TRBV5-4; J: TRBJ2-5; size: -; CDR3: CASSLLATTMGETQYF; DNA: TGTGCCAGCAGCTTGCTGGCTACCACAATGGGGGAGACCCAGTACTTC
D: -; V: TRBV19; J: TRBJ2-2; size: -; CDR3: CASTLRGGTGELFF; DNA: TGTGCCAGTACTCTAAGGGGAGGCACCGGGGAGCTGTTTTTT
D: TRBD1; V: TRBV28; J: TRBJ1-4; size: -; CDR3: CASSETGKKANEKLFF; DNA: TGTGCCAGCAGTGAGACAGGGAAAAAGGCTAATGAAAAACTGTTTTTT
D: -; V: TRBV27; J: TRBJ2-7; size: -; CDR3: CASSPTPPPDNYEQYF; DNA: TGTGCCAGCAGTCCCACCCCACCACCCGACAACTACGAGCAGTACTTC
D: -; V: TRBV20-1; J: TRBJ2-5; size: few; CDR3: CSAKVETQYF; DNA: TGCAGTGCCAAGGTAGAGACCCAGTACTTC
D: -; V: TRBV28; J: TRBJ1-5; size: -; CDR3: CASKAGGTTVNQPQHF; DNA: TGTGCCAGCAAGGCGGGCGGGACAACCGTGAATCAGCCCCAGCATTTT
D: TRBD1; V: TRBV3-1/TRBV3-2; J: TRBJ1-6; size: many; CDR3: CASRTGQERSPLHF; DNA: TGTGCCAGCAGAACGGGACAGGAACGTTCACCCCTCCACTTT
D: -; V: TRBV5-5; J: TRBJ2-1; size: -; CDR3: CASSRRASYNEQFF; DNA: TGTGCCAGCAGCCGCCGGGCGTCCTACAATGAGCAGTTCTTC
D: -; V: TRBV6-2/TRBV6-3; J: TRBJ2-6; size: -; CDR3: CASSYRFREAGANVLTF; DNA: TGTGCCAGCAGTTATCGGTTTAGGGAGGCTGGGGCCAACGTCCTGACTTTC
D: -; V: TRBV7-2; J: TRBJ1-2; size: -; CDR3: CASSLQGSRKVNYGYTF; DNA: TGTGCCAGCAGCTTACAGGGTTCTCGAAAAGTTAACTATGGCTACACCTTC
D: -; V: TRBV30; J: TRBJ1-1; size: -; CDR3: CAWSAGDPHEAFF; DNA: TGTGCCTGGTCTGCAGGGGATCCCCATGAAGCTTTCTTT
D: -; V: TRBV6-5; J: TRBJ1-2; size: -; CDR3: CASTPGEKYGYTF; DNA: TGTGCCAGCACCCCCGGGGAGAAATATGGCTACACCTTC
D: TRBD2; V: TRBV7-9; J: TRBJ2-5; size: -; CDR3: CASSLAGGKGRETQYF; DNA: TGTGCCAGCAGCTTAGCGGGGGGGAAAGGCAGAGAGACCCAGTACTTC
D: -; V: TRBV19; J: TRBJ2-2; size: -; CDR3: CASEQGIRELFF; DNA: TGTGCCAGTGAACAGGGAATAAGGGAGCTGTTTTTT
D: -; V: TRBV6-5; J: TRBJ2-7; size: once; CDR3: CASSDREGGYEQYF; DNA: TGTGCCAGCAGCGACAGGGAGGGAGGCTACGAGCAGTACTTC
D: TRBD1; V: TRBV19; J: TRBJ2-7; size: -; CDR3: CASRRGTGGSYEQYF; DNA: TGTGCCAGTAGAAGAGGGACAGGGGGCTCCTACGAGCAGTACTTC
D: -; V: TRBV11-1; J: TRBJ2-2; size: -; CDR3: CASSSKGTPNTGELFF; DNA: TGTGCCAGCAGCTCGAAGGGGACGCCGAACACCGGGGAGCTGTTTTTT
D: TRBD2; V: TRBV6-2/TRBV6-3; J: TRBJ2-7; size: -; CDR3: CASSLASGNEQYF; DNA: TGTGCCAGCAGTTTGGCTAGCGGGAACGAGCAGTACTTC
D: -; V: TRBV7-9; J: TRBJ2-7; size: -; CDR3: CASSLVTGSYEQYF; DNA: TGTGCCAGCAGCTTAGTGACAGGATCCTACGAGCAGTACTTC
D: TRBD2; V: TRBV28; J: TRBJ2-7; size: few; CDR3: CASSSSSGGRPSYEQYF; DNA: TGTGCCAGCAGTTCCTCCTCGGGGGGGCGCCCATCCTACGAGCAGTACTTC
D: -; V: TRBV6-6; J: TRBJ1-1; size: -; CDR3: CASSYGTSRVAFF; DNA: TGTGCCAGCAGTTATGGGACCTCAAGGGTGGCTTTCTTT
D: -; V: TRBV28; J: TRBJ1-1; size: few; CDR3: CASREWGAVNTEAFF; DNA: TGTGCCAGCAGGGAGTGGGGGGCCGTGAACACTGAAGCTTTCTTT
D: -; V: TRBV6-1; J: TRBJ2-5; size: -; CDR3: CASSEGVGLAKETQYF; DNA: TGTGCCAGCAGTGAGGGGGTAGGGCTAGCGAAAGAGACCCAGTACTTC
D: -; V: TRBV15; J: TRBJ2-7; size: -; CDR3: CATSREGTSSYEQYF; DNA: TGTGCCACCAGCAGAGAGGGGACATCTTCCTACGAGCAGTACTTC
D: -; V: TRBV12-3/TRBV12-4; J: TRBJ2-3; size: -; CDR3: CASSLRVDTQYF; DNA: TGTGCCAGCAGTTTGCGAGTAGATACGCAGTATTTT
D: TRBD1; V: TRBV12-3/TRBV12-4; J: TRBJ2-5; size: -; CDR3: CASSTGGETQYF; DNA: TGTGCCAGCAGTACAGGGGGAGAGACCCAGTACTTC
D: -; V: TRBV21-1; J: TRBJ2-3; size: -; CDR3: CASKRLGLAGFLDTQYF; DNA: TGTGCCAGCAAGAGGCTCGGACTAGCGGGGTTTCTGGATACGCAGTATTTT
D: -; V: TRBV5-1; J: TRBJ1-4; size: -; CDR3: CASSRSGVVNEKLFF; DNA: TGCGCCAGCAGCAGGTCAGGGGTGGTTAATGAAAAACTGTTTTTT
D: TRBD1; V: TRBV5-4; J: TRBJ2-7; size: -; CDR3: CASRRQGATYEQYF; DNA: TGTGCCAGCAGAAGACAGGGGGCAACTTACGAGCAGTACTTC
D: -; V: TRBV10-1; J: TRBJ1-1; size: once; CDR3: CASSQDPAGTEAFF; DNA: TGCGCCAGCAGTCAGGACCCGGCGGGCACTGAAGCTTTCTTT
D: TRBD1; V: TRBV6-1; J: TRBJ2-5; size: -; CDR3: CASSVGTGSGGETQYF; DNA: TGTGCCAGCAGTGTTGGGACAGGAAGTGGCGGAGAGACCCAGTACTTC
D: TRBD2; V: TRBV29-1; J: TRBJ2-3; size: -; CDR3: CSVLSGSGGQRRYTQYF; DNA: TGCAGCGTTCTTTCTGGGAGCGGGGGGCAGAGGAGATATACGCAGTATTTT
D: TRBD1; V: TRBV27; J: TRBJ1-4; size: -; CDR3: CASSLLNRGRREKLFF; DNA: TGTGCCAGCAGTTTACTTAACAGGGGGCGGCGAGAAAAACTGTTTTTT
D: -; V: TRBV28; J: TRBJ1-4; size: -; CDR3: CASSLTGMPNEKLFF; DNA: TGTGCCAGCAGTCTTACAGGGATGCCTAATGAAAAACTGTTTTTT
D: -; V: TRBV5-1; J: TRBJ2-2; size: -; CDR3: CASSLMAGDTGELFF; DNA: TGCGCCAGCAGCTTAATGGCAGGGGACACCGGGGAGCTGTTTTTT
D: TRBD1; V: TRBV15; J: TRBJ2-2; size: few; CDR3: CATSRGGQGNGELFF; DNA: TGTGCCACCAGCAGAGGAGGACAGGGGAACGGGGAGCTGTTTTTT
D: TRBD1; V: TRBV30; J: TRBJ2-7; size: -; CDR3: CAWKQGTYEQYF; DNA: TGTGCCTGGAAACAGGGGACCTACGAGCAGTACTTC
D: -; V: TRBV9; J: TRBJ2-3; size: -; CDR3: CASSQGPGTDTQYF; DNA: TGTGCCAGCAGCCAAGGACCCGGCACAGATACGCAGTATTTT
D: TRBD1; V: TRBV2; J: TRBJ1-5; size: -; CDR3: CASNRRDRGSNQPQHF; DNA: TGTGCCAGCAATCGCCGGGACAGGGGTAGCAATCAGCCCCAGCATTTT
D: TRBD1; V: TRBV6-2/TRBV6-3; J: TRBJ2-1; size: -; CDR3: CASSGLGTGARNGQFF; DNA: TGTGCCAGCAGTGGATTAGGGACAGGGGCCAGGAATGGGCAGTTCTTC
D: TRBD1; V: TRBV7-2; J: TRBJ1-5; size: few; CDR3: CASSSGTALNQPQHF; DNA: TGTGCCAGCAGCTCTGGGACAGCACTAAATCAGCCCCAGCATTTT